Following are 25 T cell receptor beta chains from one sample sequenced in a study of response to subunit inactivated influenza vaccine. TCRdb passed the RT-PCR reads through MiXCR, listing each CDR3 protein once. The sample yields hundreds of thousands of distinct CDR3 sequences, roughly 12% seen once. Separately, the same data were catalogued under a study of T cells expressing NK-cell markers. This second study notes: As the method of synthesis, 5'RACE template switching with UMIs yielded TCR beta cDNA.

Sequenced here: PBMCs from blood, sampled on the day of vaccination. These receptors all come from a man aged 45 to 65 who received an inactivated influenza vaccine.

This clonotype came up a few times. The chain has TRBV4-3 and TRBJ1-2; D remains ambiguous. Germline V lookup: CDR1 LGHNA, CDR2 YSLEER. The germline V and J ends were trimmed by 4 bases and 4 bases, with 13 bases remaining between them. The length of the CDR3 is 14 residues. The CDR3 loop reads CASSPGVWAYGYTF. The CDR3 bases are TGCGCCAGCAGCCCGGGAGTTTGGGCCTATGGCTACACCTTC.

This clonotype was recorded a few times. The CDR3 loop is CASSFTGAGYEQYF. CDR3 DNA sequence: TGTGCCAGCAGCTTTACAGGGGCTGGCTACGAGCAGTACTTC. The rearrangement joins TRBV7-2 to TRBJ2-7; TRBD1 matches 7 bases. Per the germline V gene, CDR1 is SGHTA and CDR2 is FQGNSA. The CDR3 has 14 amino acids. Germline trimming cut 3 bases from V and 3 bases from J; bases unmatched to any gene: 5.

Many counts were recorded for this clonotype. The CDR3: CASSLYGAEQYF. The CDR3 coding sequence is TGTGCCAGCAGTTTGTATGGCGCTGAGCAGTACTTC. The chain combines TRBV12-3 or TRBV12-4 with TRBJ2-7; D is undetermined. V lost 3 bases, J lost 7 bases, and 10 bases lay in between. The CDR3 has 12 amino acids.

The V call is TRBV5-6, the J call TRBJ1-1; TRBD1 matches 12 bases. The CDR3 has 15 amino acids. After removal of 1 base from V and 9 bases from J, the junction contained 7 bases not matched to a gene. Germline CDR1 and CDR2: SGHDT and YYEEEE. The CDR3 sequence: CASSLRMGQGAKAFF. DNA for the CDR3: TGTGCCAGCAGCTTGAGAATGGGACAGGGGGCGAAAGCTTTCTTT.

This clonotype was counted between two and nine times. CDR3 in DNA: TGTGCCAGCGATGAAGGGGGCGCTTCACCCCTCCACTTT. As protein: CASDEGGASPLHF. The chain recombines TRBV2 with TRBJ1-6; TRBD1 matches at 7 bases. Per the germline V gene, CDR1 is SNHLY and CDR2 is FYNNEI. V shed 8 bases, J shed 9 bases, and the junction held 7 bases outside the gene matches. The CDR3 extends over 13 amino acids.

The table lists this clonotype with a few counts. The CDR3 DNA sequence: TGTGCCAGCCGGTCGGGGGTTGGCGAGCAGTACTTC. Translating it yields CASRSGVGEQYF. The chain joins TRBV3-1 to TRBJ2-7, with D possibly being TRBD2 (6 bases). Deletions cut 8 bases from V and 6 bases from J, with 14 bases between. Germline CDR1 reads LGHDT; CDR2 reads YNNKEL (reference sequence). The length of the CDR3 is 12 residues.

CDR3 region: CSARGVAGGANTGELFF. CDR3 DNA sequence: TGCAGTGCTAGGGGGGTAGCGGGGGGAGCGAACACCGGGGAGCTGTTTTTT. The rearrangement links TRBV20-1 to TRBJ2-2; 10 bases are a match to TRBD2. Per the germline V gene, CDR1 is DFQATT and CDR2 is SNEGSKA (reference sequence). The CDR3 covers 17 residues. The ends lost 3 bases at V and 0 bases at J; junction bases unmatched: 7.

This clonotype was seen a few times. V and J are TRBV6-2 or TRBV6-3 and TRBJ2-7, with D tentatively TRBD1 (6 bases). V was shortened by 0 bases and J by 5 bases, with 14 bases between the two germline ends. Germline CDR1 and CDR2: MNHEY and SVGEGT. The CDR3 consists of 15 residues. CDR3 residues: CASSYSPRQVHEQYF. For the CDR3, the DNA is TGTGCCAGCAGTTACTCGCCGAGACAGGTCCACGAGCAGTACTTC.

The chain recombines TRBV4-3 with TRBJ1-2; D is perhaps TRBD1 (6 bases). Germline-derived CDR1 and CDR2 are LGHNA and YSLEER. The V gene lost 4 bases and the J gene lost 1 base, with 13 bases spanning the gap. This CDR3 contains 15 residues. The CDR3 DNA is TGCGCCAGCAGCCTCGGACAGAATAATAACTATGGCTACACCTTC. Its protein product is CASSLGQNNNYGYTF.

At least ten counts were recorded for this clonotype. The chain combines TRBV20-1 with TRBJ1-5, with 7 bases that match TRBD1. The ends lost 3 bases at V and 0 bases at J; junction bases unmatched: 2. The CDR3 is 14 amino acids. The germline gives CDR1 DFQATT, CDR2 SNEGSKA (reference sequence). The CDR3: CSARDRHSNQPQHF. CDR3 DNA: TGCAGTGCTAGGGACAGGCATAGCAATCAGCCCCAGCATTTT.

Ten or more counts support this clonotype. The V and J genes are TRBV7-2 and TRBJ2-2; D unresolved. The CDR3 runs 17 residues. Trimming removed 0 bases at V and 5 bases at J, with 16 bases between. Germline CDR1 and CDR2: SGHTA and FQGNSA. The CDR3 protein is CASSLAVGRVMTGELFF. The CDR3 nucleotides read TGTGCCAGCAGCTTAGCGGTTGGCAGAGTCATGACCGGGGAGCTGTTTTTT.

This clonotype has at least ten counts. V and J are TRBV20-1 and TRBJ2-1; D is possibly TRBD1 (6 bases). Per the germline V gene, CDR1 is DFQATT and CDR2 is SNEGSKA (reference sequence). With 3 bases removed from V and 4 bases from J, the gap between germline ends came to 16 bases. The CDR3 spans 15 residues. This CDR3 is CSARYREHWYNEQFF. The CDR3, as DNA: TGCAGTGCTAGGTACAGGGAGCATTGGTACAATGAGCAGTTCTTC.

This clonotype turned up a few times. The V call is TRBV20-1, the J call TRBJ2-1, with D tentatively TRBD2 (6 bases). This CDR3 comprises 13 residues. V dropped 0 bases and J dropped 11 bases, with 14 bases sitting between them. Germline V gene sequence: CDR1 DFQATT, CDR2 SNEGSKA (reference sequence). The CDR3 nucleotides read TGCAGTGCTAGAGATCCGGGAGTAGGGAAGCAGTTCTTC. This sequence encodes CSARDPGVGKQFF.

This clonotype was seen a few times. The chain joins TRBV5-8 to TRBJ1-1, with D uncertain. Germline lookup yields CDR1 SGHTS and CDR2 YDEGEE. The germline V and J ends were trimmed by 0 bases and 4 bases, with 13 bases remaining between them. The CDR3 is made up of 15 amino acids. The CDR3 loop is CASSLGLRAGTEAFF. The CDR3 DNA is TGTGCCAGCAGCTTGGGCCTGAGGGCTGGCACTGAAGCTTTCTTT. Drawing the rest from reference TRBV5-8 and TRBJ1-1, the complete variable domain is EAGVTQSPTHLIKTRGQQATLRCSPISGHTSVYWYQQALGLGLQFLLWYDEGEERNRGNFPPRFSGRQFPNYSSELNVNALELEDSALYLCASSLGLRAGTEAFFGQGTRLTVV.

This clonotype was seen at least ten times. V gene TRBV6-1 combines with J gene TRBJ2-1; D remains ambiguous. Trimming pared 6 bases from V and 0 bases from J, leaving 12 bases between. CDR1 is MNHNS, CDR2 SASEGT, per germline. The CDR3 loop spans 15 amino acids. The CDR3 here is CASSPGFRSYNEQFF. For the CDR3, the DNA is TGTGCCAGCAGCCCCGGGTTTCGCTCCTACAATGAGCAGTTCTTC.

The chain couples TRBV5-1 to TRBJ2-6; the D gene is possibly TRBD1 (5 bases). There are 17 residues in the CDR3. Germline assignment: CDR1 SGHRS and CDR2 YFSETQ. Trimming cost V 0 bases and J 0 bases, with 10 bases left between them. In DNA, the CDR3 is TGCGCCAGCAGCTTGGAGTTAGGGGCCTCTGGGGCCAACGTCCTGACTTTC. Protein sequence: CASSLELGASGANVLTF.

The rearrangement uses TRBV20-1 and TRBJ2-4; 7 bases align to TRBD2. CDR1 and CDR2 (germline): DFQATT, SNEGSKA (reference sequence). CDR3 length equals 13 residues. V lost 5 bases and J lost 9; bases outside the gene matches: 10. CDR3 nucleotides: TGCAGTGCTGGGGGGGGGATGACTCTCATTCAGTACTTC. Translated, it gives CSAGGGMTLIQYF.

This clonotype came up a few times. The chain couples TRBV9 to TRBJ1-1; D unresolved. The V gene lost 0 bases and the J gene lost 7 bases, with 7 bases spanning the gap. The CDR3 loop spans 12 amino acids. The germline V gene encodes CDR1 SGDLS and CDR2 YYNGEE. In DNA, the CDR3 is TGTGCCAGCAGCGTAGGGGGAGGTGAAGCTTTCTTT. Encoded protein: CASSVGGGEAFF.

The chain employs TRBV28 and TRBJ2-7, with 10 bases aligning to TRBD1. The CDR3 contains 15 residues. Germline V gene sequence: CDR1 MDHEN, CDR2 SYDVKM. V lost 6 bases, J lost 4 bases, and 9 bases stayed unmatched. In DNA form, the CDR3 reads TGTGCCAGCAGAGGGACAGGGGTCCGTGTGTACGAGCAGTACTTC. It specifies CASRGTGVRVYEQYF.

This clonotype showed up just a few times. The V gene is TRBV7-2, the J gene TRBJ2-7; D is possibly TRBD2 (5 bases). The CDR3 contains 15 residues. Germline V lookup: CDR1 SGHTA, CDR2 FQGNSA. The V end was cut by 1 base, the J end by 6 bases, with 16 bases between. CDR3 in amino acids: CASSLVGVVGSEQYF. DNA of the CDR3: TGTGCCAGCAGCTTAGTCGGGGTGGTGGGATCCGAGCAGTACTTC.

This clonotype was detected a few times. CDR3 sequence reads: CASSPGGREDTQYF. The DNA for the CDR3 is TGTGCCAGCAGCCCCGGAGGGCGCGAAGATACGCAGTATTTT. The chain is built from TRBV28 and TRBJ2-3, with a weak D call TRBD2 (6 bases). The CDR3 contains 14 residues. Germline V gene lookup returns CDR1 MDHEN and CDR2 SYDVKM. The V gene lost 6 bases and the J gene lost 5 bases, with 15 bases spanning the gap.

The sample holds many counts of this clonotype. The V gene is TRBV6-2 or TRBV6-3, the J gene TRBJ2-1; maybe TRBD2 (6 bases). CDR1 is MNHEY, CDR2 SVGEGT, per germline. V was clipped by 0 bases and J by 9 bases, with 15 bases between them. The CDR3 length is 15 residues. Written as DNA, the CDR3 is TGTGCCAGCAGTTACTCAGGATCTGGCGGGATTGAGCAGTTCTTC. Encoded protein: CASSYSGSGGIEQFF.

The chain recombines TRBV28 with TRBJ2-7, with D possibly TRBD1 on 5 matching bases. This CDR3 region has 12 residues. Trimming removed 7 bases from V and 3 bases from J, with 10 bases in between. Germline V gene data show CDR1 as MDHEN and CDR2 as SYDVKM. For the CDR3, the DNA is TGTGCCAGCAACCGCCAGGGCTACGAGCAGTACTTC. It encodes CASNRQGYEQYF.

This clonotype was counted many times. The V gene is TRBV11-1, the J gene TRBJ2-1; 7 bases align to TRBD2. Germline trimming cut 4 bases from V and 2 bases from J; bases unmatched to any gene: 11. Germline CDR1 reads SGHAT; CDR2 reads FQDESV (reference sequence). CDR3 length: 17 amino acids. The CDR3: CASSYETSLGPYNEQFF. In DNA form, the CDR3 reads TGTGCCAGCAGCTACGAGACTAGCCTAGGCCCCTACAATGAGCAGTTCTTC.

This clonotype was observed a few times. The chain couples TRBV4-3 to TRBJ2-5; D uncertain. The CDR3 spans 16 residues. CDR1 is LGHNA, CDR2 YSLEER, per germline. Deletions cut 0 bases from V and 4 bases from J, with 15 bases between. CDR3 in amino acids: CASSQDLAIGRETQYF. CDR3 nucleotides: TGCGCCAGCAGCCAAGATTTGGCGATAGGTAGAGAGACCCAGTACTTC.